The T cell receptor beta chain described here comes from a study of CD4+ T cells in melanoma. Whole-study findings and limits: A reported correlation linked neoantigen-specific CD4+ T cells to CD8+, macrophage and B cell function.

V was cut by 2 bases and J by 1 base, with 8 bases left in between. The CDR3 has 14 residues. Per the germline V gene, CDR1 is LNHNV and CDR2 is YYDKDF (reference sequence). About this clone: As yet, its antigen is unknown.

Measured with immunoSEQ multiplex PCR; TCRdb has only the in-frame clones, and not every one. The repertoire holds 9,000 to 13,000 clones, with nearly 80% as singletons. This TCR was recovered from a human donor with melanoma. The sequencing sample was made of cells from a culture (not recorded whether cultured in vitro). The chain recombines TRBV15 with TRBJ1-1; D may be TRBD1 (5 bases). The CDR3 DNA is TGTGCCACCAGCAGACACCAGGGGAACACTGAAGCTTTCTTT. It yields the protein CATSRHQGNTEAFF.